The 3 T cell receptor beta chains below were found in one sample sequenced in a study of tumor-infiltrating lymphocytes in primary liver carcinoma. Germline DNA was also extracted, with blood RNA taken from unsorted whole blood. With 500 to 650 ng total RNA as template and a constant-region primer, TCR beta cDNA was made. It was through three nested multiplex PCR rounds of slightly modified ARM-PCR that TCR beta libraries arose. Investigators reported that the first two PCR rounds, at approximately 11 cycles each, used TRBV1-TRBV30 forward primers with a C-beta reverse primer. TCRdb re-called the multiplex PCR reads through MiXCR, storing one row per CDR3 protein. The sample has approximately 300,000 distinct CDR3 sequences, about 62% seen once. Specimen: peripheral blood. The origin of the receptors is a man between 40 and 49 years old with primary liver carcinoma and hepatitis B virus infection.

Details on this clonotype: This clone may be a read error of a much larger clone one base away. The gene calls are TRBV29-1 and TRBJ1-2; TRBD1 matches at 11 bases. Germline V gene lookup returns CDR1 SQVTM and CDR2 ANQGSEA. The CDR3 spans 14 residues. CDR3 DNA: TGCAACGTGGCCATGACCGGACAGGGGGCCGGCTACACCTTC. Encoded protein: CNVAMTGQGAGYTF.

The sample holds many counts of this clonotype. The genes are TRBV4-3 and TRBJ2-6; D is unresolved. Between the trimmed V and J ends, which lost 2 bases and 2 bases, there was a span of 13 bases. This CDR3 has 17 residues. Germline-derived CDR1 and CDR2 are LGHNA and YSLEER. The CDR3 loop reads CASSQNLRATGANVLTF. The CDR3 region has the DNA TGCGCCAGCAGCCAAAACCTACGGGCTACTGGGGCCAACGTCCTGACTTTC.

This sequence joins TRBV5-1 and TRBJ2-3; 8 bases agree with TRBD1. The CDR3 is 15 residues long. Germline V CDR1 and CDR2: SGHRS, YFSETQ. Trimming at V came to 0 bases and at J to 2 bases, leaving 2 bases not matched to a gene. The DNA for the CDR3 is TGCGCCAGCAGCTTGGCACAGGGGGTCACAGATACGCAGTATTTT. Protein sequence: CASSLAQGVTDTQYF.